One and the same sample provided the 21 T cell receptor beta chains below, sequenced in a study of blood T cell repertoires in COVID-19. Profiled with immunoSEQ multiplex PCR; TCRdb holds only in-frame clones, not every one. There are about 90,000 clones in the sample; approximately 80% occur only once, and 6.5% to 9% lies in the top ten. Specimen: peripheral blood. The receptor source for this set is a man aged 70 or older with acute or convalescent COVID-19.

As to this clone: The junction does not match germline at one end; this may be a read error. The V call is TRBV27, the J call TRBJ1-1, with D hard to call. The CDR3 totals 14 residues. The germline gives CDR1 MNHEY, CDR2 SMNVEV (reference sequence). The chain's CDR3 is CASGLGVMNTEAFF. The DNA of the CDR3 is TGTGCCAGCGGTTTGGGCGTTATGAACACTGAAGCTTTCTTT.

The chain has TRBV6-2 or TRBV6-3 and TRBJ1-5, with D tentatively TRBD1 (5 bases). Germline-derived CDR1 and CDR2 are MNHEY and SVGEGT. Trimming stripped 5 bases from V and 3 bases from J, with 14 bases between. The CDR3 length is 15 residues. The CDR3 sequence is CASSDLSGNNQPQHF. CDR3 coding DNA: TGTGCCAGCAGTGACTTATCAGGGAACAATCAGCCCCAGCATTTT.

This chain links TRBV6-1 with TRBJ2-5; possibly TRBD2 for D (6 bases). The V gene lost 2 bases and the J gene lost 7 bases, with 23 bases spanning the gap. This CDR3 comprises 17 residues. CDR1 is MNHNS and CDR2 is SASEGT in the germline V gene. This CDR3 is CASSEKGLPAGLGTQYF. In DNA, the CDR3 is TGTGCCAGCAGTGAAAAGGGGCTCCCAGCGGGTTTGGGGACCCAGTACTTC.

V and J are TRBV5-1 and TRBJ2-5; 7 nucleotides agree with TRBD2. Germline assignment: CDR1 SGHRS and CDR2 YFSETQ. The CDR3 is 17 amino acids. The junction had 12 bases not matched to a gene; V was cut back by 0 bases and J by 4 bases. CDR3 residues: CASSLAVIAGMGETQYF. The CDR3 nucleotides are TGCGCCAGCAGCTTGGCCGTGATAGCGGGCATGGGAGAGACCCAGTACTTC.

This CDR3 reads CASSGQGNGYTF. CDR3 DNA: TGTGCCAGTAGCGGACAGGGAAATGGCTACACCTTC. The genes are TRBV19 and TRBJ1-2; TRBD1 matches at 8 bases. The CDR3 loop spans 12 amino acids. Germline trimming cut 6 bases from V and 6 bases from J; bases unmatched to any gene: 3. Germline CDR1 is LNHDA and CDR2 is SQIVND (reference sequence).

The V call is TRBV7-2, the J call TRBJ2-5; D is perhaps TRBD2 (5 bases). The CDR3 length is 15 residues. Germline CDR1 reads SGHTA; CDR2 reads FQGNSA. Deletions cut 2 bases from V and 5 bases from J, with 15 bases between. Here the CDR3 DNA reads TGTGCCAGCAGCTTAAGGCCGGGGAATTATGAGACCCAGTACTTC. This encodes CASSLRPGNYETQYF.

The rearrangement links TRBV24-1 to TRBJ2-2; 8 bases align to TRBD1. The CDR3 length is 17 residues. Germline trimming cut 3 bases from V and 1 base from J; bases unmatched to any gene: 6. Germline-derived CDR1 and CDR2 are KGHDR and SFDVKD. CDR3 sequence (DNA): TGTGCCACCAGTGATCCGGAGGGGACAGGGAACACCGGGGAGCTGTTTTTT. This translates into CATSDPEGTGNTGELFF.

The V call is TRBV7-2, the J call TRBJ1-1; D remains unclear. Trimming pared 5 bases from V and 0 bases from J, leaving 13 bases between. This CDR3 contains 15 residues. Per the germline V gene, CDR1 is SGHTA and CDR2 is FQGNSA. The CDR3 nucleotides are TGTGCCAGCAGCAGCGGACGGAGCATGAACACTGAAGCTTTCTTT. Translating gives CASSSGRSMNTEAFF.

The rearrangement uses TRBV19 and TRBJ2-6, with 10 bases that match TRBD1. V trimming: 5 bases; J trimming: 3 bases; junction bases outside the gene matches: 7. The CDR3 length is 17 residues. Germline lookup yields CDR1 LNHDA and CDR2 SQIVND (reference sequence). CDR3 coding DNA: TGTGCCAGTAGTGCCAGACAGGGGGCGGGTGGGGCCAACGTCCTGACTTTC. Protein: CASSARQGAGGANVLTF. Looking up the rest from reference TRBV19 and TRBJ2-6 gives the full variable domain: DGGITQSPKYLFRKEGQNVTLSCEQNLNHDAMYWYRQDPGQGLRLIYYSQIVNDFQKGDIAEGYSVSREKKESFPLTVTSAQKNPTAFYLCASSARQGAGGANVLTFGAGSRLTVL.

This sequence joins TRBV5-1 and TRBJ1-5, with D perhaps matching TRBD1 (5 bases). The CDR3 covers 15 residues. CDR1 and CDR2 (germline): SGHRS, YFSETQ. Trimming took 2 bases from V and 9 from J, leaving 18 bases between them. The CDR3, as DNA: TGCGCCAGCAGCTTATCGGCAGGGTCGGGGGGGCCCCAGCATTTT. Residues: CASSLSAGSGGPQHF.

The V gene is TRBV27, the J gene TRBJ1-5; 9 nucleotides agree with TRBD1. The CDR3 has 14 amino acids. CDR1 and CDR2 from the germline V gene are MNHEY and SMNVEV (reference sequence). V was clipped by 5 bases and J by 7 bases; unmatched bases: 6. The DNA of the CDR3 is TGTGCCAGCAGTCGTACAGGGGGCCGGCAGCCCCAGCATTTT. Amino acids: CASSRTGGRQPQHF.

The chain is built from TRBV5-1 and TRBJ1-6; unclear D gene. Germline V gene lookup returns CDR1 SGHRS and CDR2 YFSETQ. V was cut by 0 bases and J by 5 bases, with 6 bases left in between. The CDR3 sequence is 14 residues long. CDR3 sequence (DNA): TGCGCCAGCAGCTTGGGTGAGGATAATTCACCCCTCCACTTT. Protein: CASSLGEDNSPLHF.

Concerning this clone: The same CDR3 can be traced to other DNA sequences in this sample. This sequence joins TRBV5-4 and TRBJ2-1, with D possibly TRBD2 on 6 matching bases. The CDR3 runs to 14 residues. Germline V gene lookup returns CDR1 SGHNT and CDR2 YYREEE (reference sequence). The V end lost 4 bases, the J end lost 4 bases, and 12 bases lay between the germline ends. CDR3 bases: TGTGCCAGCAGCCTAGCCGGGACTTACAATGAGCAGTTCTTC. It is translated as CASSLAGTYNEQFF.

The V gene is TRBV21-1, the J gene TRBJ2-3; TRBD2 reflects the table's D call only, with no check against the DNA. TRBV21-1 is annotated as a pseudogene. The CDR3 extends over 19 amino acids. The CDR3 coding sequence is TGTGCCAGCAGCAAAGATGGGCTAGCGGGGGGGCACGTGACAGATACGCAGTATTTT. Translating it yields CASSKDGLAGGHVTDTQYF.

The J gene is TRBJ1-1, the V gene TRBV19; possibly TRBD1 for D (5 bases). The CDR3 has 11 amino acids. Germline V gene data show CDR1 as LNHDA and CDR2 as SQIVND (reference sequence). V was shortened by 7 bases and J by 9 bases, with 12 bases between the two germline ends. The DNA of the CDR3 is TGTGCCAGTATCATCCAGGGTCAAGCTTTCTTT. Amino acids: CASIIQGQAFF.

V and J are TRBV4-1 and TRBJ1-5, with D hard to call. CDR1 and CDR2 from the germline V gene are MGHRA and YSYEKL. This CDR3 has 12 residues. Trimming left V 4 bases short and J 6 bases short, with 7 bases between. The CDR3 sequence: CASSPGGQPQHF. In nucleotides, the CDR3 is TGCGCCAGCAGCCCCGGCGGTCAGCCCCAGCATTTT.

The chain recombines TRBV6-1 with TRBJ1-5, with D maybe TRBD1 (5 bases). The CDR3 length is 14 residues. Trimming pared 2 bases from V and 4 bases from J, leaving 9 bases between. Germline CDR1 MNHNS, CDR2 SASEGT. The CDR3 region is CASSEQGGNQPQHF. The CDR3 DNA sequence: TGTGCCAGCAGTGAACAGGGCGGTAATCAGCCCCAGCATTTT.

The chain is built from TRBV5-1 and TRBJ1-3; 12 bases align to TRBD1. The CDR3 covers 16 residues. CDR1 and CDR2 from the germline V gene are SGHRS and YFSETQ. The J segment lost 0 bases and the V segment lost 5 bases, leaving 3 bases of the junction unmatched. The CDR3 nucleotides read TGCGCCAGCAGGGGACAGGGGGCAGTCTCTGGAAACACCATATATTTT. This encodes CASRGQGAVSGNTIYF.

This chain links TRBV6-5 with TRBJ2-5, with a possible D match to TRBD2 (6 bases). Trimming cost V 0 bases and J 4 bases, with 12 bases left between them. Germline assignment: CDR1 MNHEY and CDR2 SVGAGI. The CDR3 consists of 15 residues. CDR3 coding DNA: TGTGCCAGCAGTTACTCGCTAGCGTTAGGAGAGACCCAGTACTTC. Amino acid sequence: CASSYSLALGETQYF.

This chain's CDR3 is CASSLYTIAGGGNEQFF. CDR3 DNA: TGCGCCAGCAGCCTATATACAATAGCGGGAGGCGGAAATGAGCAGTTCTTC. This chain connects TRBV4-1 to TRBJ2-1, with 10 positions matching TRBD2. The V segment lost 4 bases and the J segment 7 bases; nucleotides outside the gene matches: 13. The germline V gene has CDR1 MGHRA and CDR2 YSYEKL. The CDR3 spans 17 residues.

This sequence joins TRBV5-1 and TRBJ2-2, with 11 bases matching TRBD2. The CDR3 consists of 17 residues. J lost 7 bases, V lost 0 bases, and 8 bases had no gene match. Per germline, CDR1 SGHRS and CDR2 YFSETQ. CDR3 protein: CASSLDLAGGPSGELFF. The CDR3 region has the DNA TGCGCCAGCAGCTTGGATTTAGCGGGAGGGCCGAGCGGGGAGCTGTTTTTT.